Below are 9 T cell receptor beta chains sequenced from a single sample in a study of blood T cell repertoires in COVID-19. The method was immunoSEQ multiplex PCR; TCRdb's version includes in-frame clones alone and lacks a portion of them. The sample has fewer than 250,000 clones; roughly 84% are singletons. Input material: PBMCs or T cells enriched from blood (not recorded which). Receptors were obtained from a woman aged 25 to 39 who had recovered from COVID-19.

J is TRBJ1-1 and V is TRBV6-5; D is ambiguous. Trimming took 4 bases from V and 4 from J, leaving 13 bases between them. This CDR3 comprises 14 residues. CDR1 and CDR2 (germline): MNHEY, SVGAGI. For the CDR3, the DNA is TGTGCCAGCAGTTCTTCTATTCCCGTCACTGAAGCTTTCTTT. This codes for CASSSSIPVTEAFF.

This clone was recorded a few times. The gene calls are TRBV7-2 and TRBJ1-4; 11 bases are shared with TRBD1. Trimming removed 4 bases from V and 7 bases from J; junction bases left unmatched: 5. The CDR3 is 15 amino acids. The germline CDR1 and CDR2 sequences are SGHTA and FQGNSA. The CDR3 nucleotides are TGTGCCAGCAGCTCGGACAGGGGGCTTTCTGAAAAACTGTTTTTT. It is translated as CASSSDRGLSEKLFF.

The rearrangement joins TRBV5-1 to TRBJ2-1; the match to TRBD2 covers 10 bases. Germline V gene data show CDR1 as SGHRS and CDR2 as YFSETQ. This CDR3 comprises 16 residues. The J segment lost 8 bases and the V segment lost 7 bases, leaving 15 bases of the junction unmatched. The CDR3 nucleotides are TGCGCCAGCGGACGGGAGGTGCTAGCGGGAGTCCATGAGCAGTTCTTC. Protein sequence: CASGREVLAGVHEQFF.

The chain is built from TRBV19 and TRBJ2-1, with 13 nucleotides matching TRBD2. Germline values: CDR1 LNHDA, CDR2 SQIVND (reference sequence). The CDR3 sequence is 18 residues long. V shed 7 bases and J 1 base; nucleotides not matched to a gene: 10. The CDR3 bases are TGTGCCAGTACCGGACTAGCGGGAGTCTCGACGTCCTACAATGAGCAGTTCTTC. Protein product: CASTGLAGVSTSYNEQFF.

The chain is built from TRBV9 and TRBJ2-2; TRBD1 matches 9 bases. Germline V gene sequence: CDR1 SGDLS, CDR2 YYNGEE. This CDR3 spans 16 amino acids. The J segment lost 4 bases and the V segment lost 3 bases, leaving 7 bases of the junction unmatched. DNA of the CDR3: TGTGCCAGCAGCGCCAGGACAGGGGTGTTCACCGGGGAGCTGTTTTTT. Translating it yields CASSARTGVFTGELFF.

The table lists this clone with many counts. The V gene is TRBV28, the J gene TRBJ2-1; possible D gene TRBD2, 5 bases. The CDR3 spans 15 residues. Trimming shortened V by 2 bases and J by 7 bases, and 15 bases separated the two germline ends. Germline loops: CDR1 MDHEN, CDR2 SYDVKM. CDR3 residues: CASSLGEYTGNEQFF. Written as DNA, the CDR3 is TGTGCCAGCAGTTTAGGAGAATACACGGGGAATGAGCAGTTCTTC.

V gene TRBV5-6 combines with J gene TRBJ1-1, with 7 bases matching TRBD1. Germline CDR1 is SGHDT and CDR2 is YYEEEE. V lost 4 bases to trimming and J lost 3 bases; unmatched junction nucleotides: 9. This CDR3 is built from 15 residues. The CDR3 is CASSAQGVSYTEAFF. The CDR3 DNA sequence: TGTGCCAGCAGCGCTCAGGGGGTGAGCTACACTGAAGCTTTCTTT.

This clone was seen once. The chain combines TRBV28 with TRBJ2-1; no clear D. The CDR3 runs 11 residues. CDR1 and CDR2 (germline): MDHEN, SYDVKM. Trimming left V 5 bases short and J 9 bases short, with 8 bases between. This CDR3 reads CASSLVSEQFF. For the CDR3, the DNA is TGTGCCAGCAGTCTAGTCTCTGAGCAGTTCTTC.

The chain is built from TRBV9 and TRBJ1-1; 8 nucleotides match TRBD1. The J segment lost 7 bases and the V segment lost 3 bases, leaving 2 bases of the junction unmatched. The CDR3 totals 12 residues. Germline assignment: CDR1 SGDLS and CDR2 YYNGEE. The CDR3 DNA is TGTGCCAGCAGCGCCACAGGGGGTGAAGCTTTCTTT. It encodes CASSATGGEAFF. The full variable domain, rest sourced from reference TRBV9 and TRBJ1-1, is DSGVTQTPKHLITATGQRVTLRCSPRSGDLSVYWYQQSLDQGLQFLIQYYNGEERAKGNILERFSAQQFPDLHSELNLSSLELGDSALYFCASSATGGEAFFGQGTRLTVV.